This T cell receptor beta chain came from a study of CD8 T cells in Susac syndrome. Random hexamers were used to reverse transcribe an amount of roughly 0.45 to 1 ug RNA. Coverage of TCR beta CDR3 amplification by immunoSEQ multiplex PCR extended to 54 Vbeta and 13 Jbeta. TCRdb processed the immunoSEQ multiplex PCR reads anew with MiXCR; each CDR3 protein has one entry. The sample records about 140,000 distinct CDR3 sequences, approximately 95% being singletons. The TEMRA cells underwent FACS enrichment, while the CD8+ and CD4+ T cells underwent negative isolation. This clonotype was recorded only once. The clonotype comes from a human donor with Susac syndrome. Sequences were obtained from CD4+ T cells from PBMCs.

Written as DNA, the CDR3 is TGCGCCAGCAGCCGCACCCAGGGTTTGTTGGGCTACACCTTC. Its translation: CASSRTQGLLGYTF. This sequence joins TRBV5-1 and TRBJ1-2; D is perhaps TRBD1 (5 bases). Trimming shortened V by 4 bases and J by 8 bases, and 18 bases separated the two germline ends. The germline V gene encodes CDR1 SGHRS and CDR2 YFSETQ. The CDR3 runs 14 residues.